In its sample, the clone carrying this TCR beta chain was seen a few times. The data stem from a study of blood T cell repertoires in COVID-19. Study details: Sources were T cells, B-cell-depleted T cells, or PBMCs; the material itself was cDNA or gDNA.

CDR3 length equals 15 residues. Germline values: CDR1 SNHLY, CDR2 FYNNEI. The ends were cut back, 0 bases at V and 0 bases at J, with 6 bases in the middle. Sequenced by immunoSEQ multiplex PCR; TCRdb stores in-frame clones only, minus some. Here the sample spans about 200,000 clones, roughly 80% being singletons. This TCR was sampled from a woman aged 80 or older with COVID-19, enrolled during active disease. This chain joins TRBV2 and TRBJ1-3, with D hard to call. The sequencing input was peripheral blood. CDR3 loop: CASSEAVPSGNTIYF. The CDR3 nucleotides are TGTGCCAGCAGTGAAGCCGTCCCCTCTGGAAACACCATATATTTT.